These 29 T cell receptor beta chains were sequenced from one sample in a study of PD-L1 blockade in urothelial cancer. Here immunoSEQ multiplex PCR was the method, and the copy in TCRdb shows in-frame clones only, minus some. Of around 48,000 clones detected, around 85% appear once; the ten largest clones hold 8.5% to 12%. Time point defined: peripheral blood 6 weeks after treatment start. The specimen comprised PBMCs, sampled around atezolizumab (anti-PD-L1) treatment. Source of these receptors: a man in his fifties or sixties with urothelial cancer.

The chain has TRBV9 and TRBJ2-2, with a possible D match to TRBD1 (5 bases). Looked up from germline, CDR1 is SGDLS and CDR2 is YYNGEE. V lost 3 bases to trimming and J lost 4 bases, with 16 bases between them. This CDR3 is built from 16 residues. The CDR3 nucleotides read TGTGCCAGCAGCGCGAGACAGTGGGATTCCACCGGGGAGCTGTTTTTT. It encodes CASSARQWDSTGELFF.

V is TRBV9 and J is TRBJ2-7; 9 nucleotides agree with TRBD2. Per the germline V gene, CDR1 is SGDLS and CDR2 is YYNGEE. V was clipped by 0 bases and J by 4 bases; unmatched bases: 5. The CDR3 contains 15 residues. This chain's CDR3 is CASSVGGGAFYEQYF. The DNA of the CDR3 is TGTGCCAGCAGCGTAGGCGGGGGGGCATTTTACGAGCAGTACTTC.

This chain links TRBV19 with TRBJ1-6, with a tentative D call TRBD1 (6 bases). The CDR3 runs 17 residues. The V end was cut by 0 bases, the J end by 10 bases, with 19 bases between. From germline, CDR1 is LNHDA and CDR2 SQIVND (reference sequence). As DNA, the CDR3 is TGTGCCAGTAGTATAGAGGGGGCAGGGCTGTATGGATCACCCCTCCACTTT. It specifies CASSIEGAGLYGSPLHF.

The chain is built from TRBV2 and TRBJ1-6; the match to TRBD1 covers 9 bases. The germline CDR1 and CDR2 sequences are SNHLY and FYNNEI. CDR3 length: 17 amino acids. V was pared by 8 bases and J by 7 bases, with 15 bases of the junction left unmatched. The DNA for the CDR3 is TGTGCCAGCCGGAAGGGGACAGGGTCATTGGGGAATTCACCCCTCCACTTT. This gives the protein CASRKGTGSLGNSPLHF.

The chain employs TRBV5-1 and TRBJ1-3; D gene unclear. The V end was cut by 0 bases, the J end by 0 bases, with 4 bases between. Germline V gene lookup returns CDR1 SGHRS and CDR2 YFSETQ. The CDR3 sequence is 14 residues long. CDR3 sequence (DNA): TGCGCCAGCAGCTTGGGCAGCTCTGGAAACACCATATATTTT. Amino acid sequence: CASSLGSSGNTIYF.

The chain uses TRBV12-5 and TRBJ2-5; D may be TRBD1 (5 bases). Per the germline V gene, CDR1 is LGHNT and CDR2 is FRNRAP. This CDR3 comprises 16 residues. V lost 0 bases to trimming and J lost 5 bases, with 16 bases between them. The CDR3 DNA follows: TGTGCTAGTGGTTTGGTACGGGCAGGGAAGATGGAGACCCAGTACTTC. Residues: CASGLVRAGKMETQYF.

This chain uses TRBV20-1 with TRBJ2-5, with D perhaps TRBD2 (5 bases). CDR3 length: 11 residues. Trimming stripped 3 bases from V and 4 bases from J, with 6 bases between. In germline, CDR1 is DFQATT, CDR2 SNEGSKA (reference sequence). CDR3 coding DNA: TGCAGTGCTAGTGAGGGAGAGACCCAGTACTTC. Amino acids: CSASEGETQYF.

The chain carries TRBV9 and TRBJ2-5, with 10 bases aligning to TRBD2. After removal of 0 bases from V and 1 base from J, the junction contained 3 bases not matched to a gene. This CDR3 comprises 16 residues. Germline values: CDR1 SGDLS, CDR2 YYNGEE. For the CDR3, the DNA is TGTGCCAGCAGCGTAGTTGCTAGCGGGGGCCAAGAGACCCAGTACTTC. Encoded protein: CASSVVASGGQETQYF.

This rearrangement joins TRBV28 to TRBJ1-4; D might be TRBD1 (5 bases). Trimming removed 7 bases from V and 8 bases from J, with 17 bases in between. Germline CDR1 MDHEN, CDR2 SYDVKM. The CDR3 spans 14 residues. The CDR3 bases are TGTGCCAGCACCGACGGGCCAGGGAGGGAAAAACTGTTTTTT. It yields the protein CASTDGPGREKLFF.

The chain carries TRBV5-4 and TRBJ1-2; 8 bases agree with TRBD1. The CDR3 extends over 14 amino acids. Germline V gives CDR1 SGHNT, CDR2 YYREEE (reference sequence). The junction had 2 bases not matched to a gene; V was cut back by 4 bases and J by 0 bases. The CDR3 loop reads CASSTGQANYGYTF. CDR3 bases: TGTGCCAGCAGCACGGGACAGGCTAACTATGGCTACACCTTC.

The CDR3 DNA follows: TGTGCCAGCAGCTTAGGGTATAGTGGCAATGAGCAGTTCTTC. This gives the protein CASSLGYSGNEQFF. The J gene is TRBJ2-1, the V gene TRBV7-2; D is ambiguous. This CDR3 has 14 amino acids. The V end was cut by 1 base, the J end by 6 bases, with 10 bases between. The germline V gene encodes CDR1 SGHTA and CDR2 FQGNSA. Using reference TRBV7-2 and TRBJ2-1 for the parts outside the CDR3, the full variable domain is GAGVSQSPSNKVTEKGKDVELRCDPISGHTALYWYRQSLGQGLEFLIYFQGNSAPDKSGLPSDRFSAERTGGSVSTLTIQRTQQEDSAVYLCASSLGYSGNEQFFGPGTRLTVL.

The chain couples TRBV11-2 to TRBJ2-7; TRBD1 might be the D (6 bases). The germline gives CDR1 SGHAT, CDR2 FQNNGV. This CDR3 comprises 14 residues. V shed 5 bases and J shed 2 bases, with 13 bases lying between them. The CDR3 DNA is TGTGCCAGCAGCATCACAGGGAGCCCCTACGAGCAGTACTTC. Protein sequence: CASSITGSPYEQYF. Based on the CDR3 plus reference TRBV11-2 and TRBJ2-7, the full variable domain is EAGVAQSPRYKIIEKRQSVAFWCNPISGHATLYWYQQILGQGPKLLIQFQNNGVVDDSQLPKDRFSAERLKGVDSTLKIQPAKLEDSAVYLCASSITGSPYEQYFGPGTRLTVT.

The table lists this clone with a few counts. V gene TRBV18 combines with J gene TRBJ1-6; 10 bases are a match to TRBD1. Germline loops: CDR1 KGHSH, CDR2 LQKENI. CDR3 length: 15 amino acids. J was trimmed by 7 bases and V by 6 bases; bases with no gene match: 6. CDR3 loop: CASSRAGQGNSPLHF. DNA for the CDR3: TGTGCCAGCTCGCGAGCGGGACAGGGGAATTCACCCCTCCACTTT.

The chain has TRBV14 and TRBJ2-6; 8 nucleotides align to TRBD1. Germline values: CDR1 SGHDN, CDR2 FVKESK. The CDR3 length is 19 residues. The trim removed 1 base at V and 0 bases at J, leaving 8 bases unmatched. CDR3 in amino acids: CASSQVRQGAASGANVLTF. DNA for the CDR3: TGTGCCAGCAGCCAAGTGCGGCAGGGGGCAGCCTCTGGGGCCAACGTCCTGACTTTC.

The chain uses TRBV9 and TRBJ2-7; D is unclear. The ends were cut back, 3 bases at V and 0 bases at J, with 10 bases in the middle. The CDR3 length is 14 residues. The germline V gene has CDR1 SGDLS and CDR2 YYNGEE. This chain's CDR3 is CASSGMENSYEQYF. Written as DNA, the CDR3 is TGTGCCAGCAGCGGGATGGAGAACTCCTACGAGCAGTACTTC. The whole variable domain, filled in from reference TRBV9 and TRBJ2-7, reads DSGVTQTPKHLITATGQRVTLRCSPRSGDLSVYWYQQSLDQGLQFLIQYYNGEERAKGNILERFSAQQFPDLHSELNLSSLELGDSALYFCASSGMENSYEQYFGPGTRLTVT.

The J gene is TRBJ2-5, the V gene TRBV19, with D maybe TRBD1 (5 bases). V lost 4 bases and J lost 3, with 9 bases in between. The germline gives CDR1 LNHDA, CDR2 SQIVND (reference sequence). This CDR3 comprises 13 residues. The CDR3 loop reads CASSTDREETQYF. CDR3 in DNA: TGTGCCAGTAGTACTGACAGAGAAGAGACCCAGTACTTC.

In DNA form, the CDR3 reads TGTGCCAGCAGCTTGGACAGCACTAACTATGGCTACACCTTC. Amino acid sequence: CASSLDSTNYGYTF. This sequence joins TRBV5-4 and TRBJ1-2; no clear D gene. The length of the CDR3 is 14 residues. V dropped 0 bases and J dropped 0 bases, with 6 bases sitting between them. In germline, CDR1 is SGHNT, CDR2 YYREEE (reference sequence).

The chain combines TRBV7-8 with TRBJ2-3; D is undetermined. From germline, CDR1 is SGHVS and CDR2 FQNEAQ. Trimming stripped 1 base from V and 2 bases from J, with 7 bases between. This CDR3 spans 14 amino acids. CDR3: CASSLGSDTDTQYF. In DNA, the CDR3 is TGTGCCAGCAGCTTAGGTTCAGACACAGATACGCAGTATTTT. Variable domain in full (rest from reference TRBV7-8 and TRBJ2-3): GAGVSQSPRYKVAKRGQDVALRCDPISGHVSLFWYQQALGQGPEFLTYFQNEAQLDKSGLPSDRFFAERPEGSVSTLKIQRTQQEDSAVYLCASSLGSDTDTQYFGPGTRLTVL.

This clone came up once. This sequence joins TRBV9 and TRBJ1-2; TRBD1 matches 8 bases. Germline V gives CDR1 SGDLS, CDR2 YYNGEE. This CDR3 comprises 13 residues. V gave up 4 bases and J gave up 3 bases; unmatched junction bases: 2. The CDR3 spells CASSQGQDYGYTF. The CDR3 DNA reads as TGTGCCAGCAGCCAGGGACAGGACTATGGCTACACCTTC.

J is TRBJ1-1 and V is TRBV5-8, with 7 bases identical to TRBD1. Losses at the gene ends were 7 bases for V and 0 bases for J; bases not matched to a gene: 9. The CDR3 has 15 amino acids. Per the germline V gene, CDR1 is SGHTS and CDR2 is YDEGEE. CDR3 region: CASRGQVGVNTEAFF. As DNA, the CDR3 is TGTGCCAGCCGAGGACAGGTGGGGGTGAACACTGAAGCTTTCTTT.

This chain uses TRBV28 with TRBJ2-7; TRBD1 aligns across 8 bases. The CDR3 is made up of 15 amino acids. Looked up from germline, CDR1 is MDHEN and CDR2 is SYDVKM. The V segment lost 5 bases and the J segment 3 bases; nucleotides outside the gene matches: 9. The CDR3 region is CASSPGQGLYYEQYF. The CDR3 coding sequence is TGTGCCAGCAGTCCAGGACAGGGACTCTACTACGAGCAGTACTTC. Together with reference TRBV28 and TRBJ2-7, the CDR3 gives the full variable domain: DVKVTQSSRYLVKRTGEKVFLECVQDMDHENMFWYRQDPGLGLRLIYFSYDVKMKEKGDIPEGYSVSREKKERFSLILESASTNQTSMYLCASSPGQGLYYEQYFGPGTRLTVT.

The genes are TRBV5-1 and TRBJ2-1; TRBD1 aligns across 10 bases. V was pared by 4 bases and J by 3 bases, with 7 bases of the junction left unmatched. Germline V lookup: CDR1 SGHRS, CDR2 YFSETQ. The CDR3 totals 16 residues. The CDR3 protein is CASSARTGGNYNEQFF. CDR3 DNA sequence: TGCGCCAGCAGCGCTAGGACAGGGGGGAACTACAATGAGCAGTTCTTC.

This chain joins TRBV28 and TRBJ2-7, with TRBD2 matching 9 bases. J lost 1 base, V lost 6 bases, and 16 bases had no gene match. CDR1 and CDR2 from the germline V gene are MDHEN and SYDVKM. This CDR3 spans 18 amino acids. Here the CDR3 reads CASSQLGVAGGRSYEQYF. The DNA for the CDR3 is TGTGCCAGCAGCCAACTAGGCGTTGCGGGGGGGCGTTCCTACGAGCAGTACTTC.

The chain employs TRBV19 and TRBJ1-5, with D unresolved. The germline V and J ends were trimmed by 8 bases and 2 bases, with 13 bases remaining between them. Germline V gene sequence: CDR1 LNHDA, CDR2 SQIVND (reference sequence). CDR3 length equals 14 residues. CDR3 sequence (DNA): TGTGCCAGTCGAGAACGGGTAGGCAATCAGCCCCAGCATTTT. Protein sequence: CASRERVGNQPQHF.

This chain joins TRBV11-2 and TRBJ2-2; D is perhaps TRBD2 (5 bases). V dropped 6 bases and J dropped 2 bases, with 13 bases sitting between them. Germline CDR1 and CDR2: SGHAT and FQNNGV. The CDR3 totals 15 residues. CDR3 residues: CASRLTRTNTGELFF. CDR3 nucleotide sequence: TGTGCCAGCAGACTTACAAGGACTAACACCGGGGAGCTGTTTTTT. The complete variable domain, with remaining parts taken from reference TRBV11-2 and TRBJ2-2, reads EAGVAQSPRYKIIEKRQSVAFWCNPISGHATLYWYQQILGQGPKLLIQFQNNGVVDDSQLPKDRFSAERLKGVDSTLKIQPAKLEDSAVYLCASRLTRTNTGELFFGEGSRLTVL.

The chain is built from TRBV29-1 and TRBJ2-3, with 10 bases identical to TRBD2. This CDR3 has 15 amino acids. Per the germline V gene, CDR1 is SQVTM and CDR2 is ANQGSEA. The junction had 6 bases not matched to a gene; V was cut back by 6 bases and J by 0 bases. In nucleotides, the CDR3 is TGCAGCGTGGGAAAGCGGGGGGGAAGCACAGATACGCAGTATTTT. This codes for CSVGKRGGSTDTQYF.

This rearrangement joins TRBV6-5 to TRBJ1-6; a weak D match, TRBD1 (6 bases). The CDR3 is 15 residues long. V was cut by 6 bases and J by 7 bases, with 16 bases left in between. Germline assignment: CDR1 MNHEY and CDR2 SVGAGI. CDR3 nucleotide sequence: TGTGCCAGCAGAAAGCAGGGGAAAGAAAATTCACCCCTCCACTTT. This gives the protein CASRKQGKENSPLHF.

Worth noting for this clone: Likely a read error: the CDR3 ends without its conserved phenylalanine or tryptophan. This rearrangement joins TRBV6-1 to TRBJ1-2, with 9 bases identical to TRBD1. The V and J ends lost 9 bases and 11 bases, in that order; junction bases with no gene match: 10. The CDR3 totals 12 residues. Germline lookup yields CDR1 MNHNS and CDR2 SASEGT. For the CDR3, the DNA is TGTGCCAGTATTCCGGGACAGGGAGGTTACACCCTC. It encodes CASIPGQGGYTL.

CDR3 DNA: TGTGCCTGGGGCCTGGTAGCGGGGGGGCGCAATGAGCAGTTCTTC. Protein: CAWGLVAGGRNEQFF. The V gene is TRBV30, the J gene TRBJ2-1; TRBD2 agrees at 11 bases. V trimming: 5 bases; J trimming: 6 bases; junction bases outside the gene matches: 9. The CDR3 runs to 15 residues. Germline CDR1 and CDR2: GTSNPN and SVGIG (reference sequence).